This record covers a single T cell receptor (beta chain). The antigen remains undetermined. Sequencing was performed with immunoSEQ multiplex PCR; in TCRdb, only in-frame clones are kept and a portion is missing. Of 120,000 or so clones in the sample, 90% to 96% are singletons; the top ten hold 1.5% to 2%. Per the germline V gene, CDR1 is SGHTA and CDR2 is FQGNSA. V lost 0 bases to trimming and J lost 4 bases; unmatched junction nucleotides: 13. The CDR3 totals 18 residues. This sample is part of a study of cytomegalovirus exposure and HLA in healthy donors. Findings and limits, study-wide: The listing of 150 or so TCR beta chains classed them as cytomegalovirus-associated. Reports showed the classifier diagnosing cytomegalovirus status with high specificity and sensitivity. Whilst most TCR sequences proved rare, a subset of public TCRs occurred across many donors.

This TCR came from a young man in good health and CMV-seronegative. The chain joins TRBV7-2 to TRBJ2-3; 7 bases align to TRBD1. Sequenced: PBMCs. The CDR3 is CASSLAFTGVGVADTQYF. The DNA for the CDR3 is TGTGCCAGCAGCTTAGCCTTTACAGGGGTAGGTGTGGCAGATACGCAGTATTTT.